The 16 T cell receptor beta chains below were found in one sample sequenced in a study of T cell repertoires in cytomegalovirus infection. TCRdb called the reads again in MiXCR, with one record for every CDR3 protein. The profile shows 370,000 or so distinct CDR3 sequences, about a third of them singletons. Antigens of these TCRs are unknown. The sample consisted of cultured PBMCs, taken from culture after CMV antigen stimulation. The receptor source for this set is a human donor in good health (CMV status not recorded). Some clones in this sample may be carry-over from other donors' samples.

This clonotype was counted a few times. The chain uses TRBV4-2 and TRBJ2-2; no firm D call. The V end was cut by 3 bases, the J end by 3 bases, with 5 bases between. Germline CDR1 and CDR2: LGHNA and YNFKEQ. The CDR3 extends over 13 amino acids. The CDR3 protein is CASSQIDTGELFF. In DNA, the CDR3 is TGTGCCAGCAGCCAGATTGACACCGGGGAGCTGTTTTTT.

The gene calls are TRBV4-2 and TRBJ2-7; 7 bases match TRBD1. V lost 3 bases and J lost 3; bases outside the gene matches: 8. Germline values: CDR1 LGHNA, CDR2 YNFKEQ. The CDR3 spans 15 residues. The CDR3 coding sequence is TGTGCCAGCAGCCAGGCCGTCGACAGGGTCTACGAGCAGTACTTC. Translating gives CASSQAVDRVYEQYF.

In its sample, this clonotype was seen a few times. This sequence joins TRBV12-3 or TRBV12-4 and TRBJ2-3; 10 nucleotides match TRBD1. The CDR3 is made up of 16 amino acids. The J segment lost 4 bases and the V segment lost 1 base, leaving 5 bases of the junction unmatched. The CDR3 here is CASSLVPDRGADTQYF. In DNA, the CDR3 is TGTGCCAGCAGTTTAGTTCCGGACAGGGGGGCAGATACGCAGTATTTT.

This CDR3 reads CASSPKRAVNEKLFF. CDR3 nucleotides: TGTGCCAGCAGCCCGAAGAGGGCAGTTAATGAAAAACTGTTTTTT. V is TRBV7-2 and J is TRBJ1-4; D is ambiguous. The CDR3 is made up of 15 amino acids. The V gene's germline CDR1 is SGHTA and CDR2 FQGNSA. Trimming stripped 5 bases from V and 4 bases from J, with 14 bases between.

V usage is TRBV7-9 and J usage is TRBJ1-4; D not certain. This CDR3 has 15 amino acids. The germline CDR1 and CDR2 sequences are SEHNR and FQNEAQ (reference sequence). Trimming took 3 bases from V and 7 from J, leaving 15 bases between them. The CDR3 bases are TGTGCCAGCAGCTTGGAAGGGAGTTTTGTTGAAAAACTGTTTTTT. Its protein product is CASSLEGSFVEKLFF.

This clonotype is a singleton in its sample. The chain uses TRBV6-2 or TRBV6-3 and TRBJ2-7; TRBD1 aligns across 9 bases. Germline V gives CDR1 MNHEY, CDR2 SVGEGT. The CDR3 is 14 amino acids. The V and J ends lost 4 bases and 5 bases, in that order; junction bases with no gene match: 6. The CDR3 sequence is CASSWGTGGHEQYV. The CDR3 DNA follows: TGTGCCAGCAGTTGGGGCACAGGGGGCCACGAGCAGTACGTC.

This clonotype occurred a few times. The V gene is TRBV7-2, the J gene TRBJ1-1; D is unresolved. CDR3 length: 13 residues. V lost 1 base and J 5 bases, leaving 8 bases between the germline ends. Per the germline V gene, CDR1 is SGHTA and CDR2 is FQGNSA. The CDR3, as DNA: TGTGCCAGCAGCTTAGGTCGGCAGACTGAAGCTTTCTTT. Protein product: CASSLGRQTEAFF. Variable domain in full (rest from reference TRBV7-2 and TRBJ1-1): GAGVSQSPSNKVTEKGKDVELRCDPISGHTALYWYRQSLGQGLEFLIYFQGNSAPDKSGLPSDRFSAERTGGSVSTLTIQRTQQEDSAVYLCASSLGRQTEAFFGQGTRLTVV.

The chain couples TRBV20-1 to TRBJ2-3; D is undetermined. V gave up 1 base and J gave up 0 bases, with 8 bases separating them. Per the germline V gene, CDR1 is DFQATT and CDR2 is SNEGSKA (reference sequence). The CDR3 is 14 residues long. The CDR3 DNA follows: TGCAGTGCTAGAGTGGATCCAAGCACAGATACGCAGTATTTT. Protein: CSARVDPSTDTQYF.

The chain employs TRBV19 and TRBJ1-5; D may be TRBD1 (5 bases). This CDR3 is built from 15 residues. Germline V lookup: CDR1 LNHDA, CDR2 SQIVND (reference sequence). Trimming stripped 5 bases from V and 0 bases from J, with 11 bases between. CDR3: CASSRFRDSNQPQHF. In DNA, the CDR3 is TGTGCCAGTAGTCGGTTCAGGGATAGCAATCAGCCCCAGCATTTT.

The sample holds a few counts of this clonotype. The gene calls are TRBV29-1 and TRBJ2-5; 7 bases align to TRBD2. Germline values: CDR1 SQVTM, CDR2 ANQGSEA. This CDR3 comprises 15 residues. Trimming removed 4 bases from V and 3 bases from J; junction bases left unmatched: 11. CDR3 nucleotide sequence: TGCAGCGTTGTGGGATCTGAGGGAGGGAAAGAGACCCAGTACTTC. Protein: CSVVGSEGGKETQYF.

This sequence joins TRBV6-6 and TRBJ2-7, with 7 bases that match TRBD1. The trim removed 0 bases at V and 2 bases at J, leaving 7 bases unmatched. The CDR3 sequence is 16 residues long. Germline-derived CDR1 and CDR2 are MNHNY and SVGAGI (reference sequence). The CDR3 reads CASSYSGRDSTYEQYF. DNA for the CDR3: TGTGCCAGCAGTTACTCGGGACGGGACAGCACCTACGAGCAGTACTTC.

This clonotype has a handful of counts. This chain connects TRBV5-1 to TRBJ2-7; no firm D call. V dropped 2 bases and J dropped 0 bases, with 6 bases sitting between them. The length of the CDR3 is 13 residues. Germline V gene data show CDR1 as SGHRS and CDR2 as YFSETQ. CDR3 DNA: TGCGCCAGCAGCTTCGCCGGCTCCTACGAGCAGTACTTC. Amino acid sequence: CASSFAGSYEQYF.

The V call is TRBV7-2, the J call TRBJ2-2; D gene uncertain. Deletions cut 8 bases from V and 0 bases from J, with 13 bases between. Germline V CDR1 and CDR2: SGHTA, FQGNSA. This CDR3 comprises 15 residues. CDR3 protein: CASGPRNPNTGELFF. The DNA for the CDR3 is TGTGCCAGCGGCCCCCGGAATCCGAACACCGGGGAGCTGTTTTTT.

The chain combines TRBV2 with TRBJ1-1; D is unresolved. Between the trimmed V and J ends, which lost 1 base and 10 bases, there was a span of 7 bases. The CDR3 has 11 residues. Germline V gene data show CDR1 as SNHLY and CDR2 as FYNNEI. CDR3 amino acids: CASSEEVRAFF. For the CDR3, the DNA is TGTGCCAGCAGTGAAGAGGTGAGAGCTTTCTTT.

This clonotype was seen more than once but under ten times. The chain employs TRBV7-2 and TRBJ2-1; 7 bases fit TRBD1. Germline loops: CDR1 SGHTA, CDR2 FQGNSA. V lost 4 bases to trimming and J lost 1 base; unmatched junction nucleotides: 4. This CDR3 contains 15 residues. This CDR3 reads CASSSQTGSYNEQFF. The CDR3 DNA is TGTGCCAGCAGCTCGCAGACAGGGTCCTACAATGAGCAGTTCTTC.

This chain uses TRBV12-3 or TRBV12-4 with TRBJ1-2; 8 bases match TRBD1. V shed 1 base and J 9 bases; nucleotides not matched to a gene: 4. The CDR3 runs 13 residues. This CDR3 is CASSLGQGSSYTF. CDR3 in DNA: TGTGCCAGCAGTTTAGGACAGGGGAGTAGCTACACCTTC.